Following are 17 T cell receptor beta chains from one sample sequenced in a study of T-cell memory formation after mild COVID-19. TCRdb recomputed calls from the 5' RACE reads with MiXCR, one row per CDR3 protein. Among a few hundred thousand distinct CDR3 sequences listed, 15% to 20% were seen once. Sample: PBMCs or a T cell subset sorted from them (not recorded which). Receptors were obtained from a man between 18 and 29 years old who had mild COVID-19 (a few samples of this study predate the infection). Cell type and time point are not known.

This chain uses TRBV28 with TRBJ1-1, with D possibly being TRBD1 (6 bases). Germline CDR1 is MDHEN and CDR2 is SYDVKM. Trimming took off 6 bases at V and 0 bases at J, with 14 bases between the two ends. The CDR3 contains 15 residues. The CDR3 is CASSKQGIMNTEAFF. The CDR3 DNA follows: TGTGCCAGCAGCAAACAGGGTATTATGAACACTGAAGCTTTCTTT.

There are many counts of this clonotype. DNA for the CDR3: TGCGCCAGCAGCCGACAGGGAATTAATTCACCCCTCCACTTT. It is translated as CASSRQGINSPLHF. The V call is TRBV10-2, the J call TRBJ1-6; 7 positions match TRBD1. The CDR3 runs 14 residues. Trimming cost V 6 bases and J 6 bases; bases outside gene matches: 5. Germline CDR1 reads WSHSY; CDR2 reads SAAADI.

This clonotype was found a few times. The chain is built from TRBV29-1 and TRBJ2-7; 9 bases align to TRBD1. Losses at the gene ends were 6 bases for V and 7 bases for J; bases not matched to a gene: 7. CDR1 and CDR2 from the germline V gene are SQVTM and ANQGSEA. The CDR3 consists of 12 residues. The CDR3 spells CSVRTGAGEQYV. CDR3 sequence (DNA): TGCAGCGTGAGGACAGGGGCAGGAGAGCAGTACGTC.

This clonotype was detected many times. V usage is TRBV7-9 and J usage is TRBJ1-1; unclear D gene. Per germline, CDR1 SEHNR and CDR2 FQNEAQ (reference sequence). CDR3 size: 13 residues. V shed 1 base and J shed 8 bases, with 11 bases lying between them. CDR3 bases: TGTGCCAGCAGCTTAGGGTTGACGTCCGAAGCTTTCTTT. This translates into CASSLGLTSEAFF.

This chain links TRBV5-1 with TRBJ2-1, with 8 positions matching TRBD1. V shed 2 bases, J shed 7 bases, and the junction held 8 bases outside the gene matches. The CDR3 is 15 residues long. The V gene's germline CDR1 is SGHRS and CDR2 YFSETQ. CDR3 sequence: CASSLGQGRGNEQFF. The CDR3 region has the DNA TGCGCCAGCAGCTTAGGACAGGGTCGGGGGAATGAGCAGTTCTTC.

This rearrangement joins TRBV4-3 to TRBJ1-5; D is possibly TRBD1 (5 bases). Germline V gene data show CDR1 as LGHNA and CDR2 as YSLEER. The CDR3 length is 15 residues. V lost 0 bases and J 1 base, leaving 7 bases between the germline ends. CDR3 sequence reads: CASSQETASNQPQHF. CDR3 in DNA: TGCGCCAGCAGCCAAGAGACAGCGAGCAATCAGCCCCAGCATTTT.

V usage is TRBV7-9 and J usage is TRBJ1-2; 7 bases map to TRBD1. Germline V gene data show CDR1 as SEHNR and CDR2 as FQNEAQ (reference sequence). V trimming: 0 bases; J trimming: 5 bases; junction bases outside the gene matches: 6. This CDR3 has 15 amino acids. The CDR3 protein is CASSLAQGTAYGYTF. In DNA, the CDR3 is TGTGCCAGCAGCTTAGCGCAGGGGACAGCTTATGGCTACACCTTC.

This clonotype was detected a few times. The V gene is TRBV7-9, the J gene TRBJ2-7; D uncertain. Germline V gene lookup returns CDR1 SEHNR and CDR2 FQNEAQ (reference sequence). The CDR3 runs to 14 residues. Trimming pared 5 bases from V and 2 bases from J, leaving 13 bases between. The DNA of the CDR3 is TGTGCCAGCAGCGGTGGCTCCGTCGCCTACGAGCAGTACTTC. It is translated as CASSGGSVAYEQYF. The full variable domain, in which reference TRBV7-9 and TRBJ2-7 provide the parts outside the CDR3, is DTGVSQNPRHKITKRGQNVTFRCDPISEHNRLYWYRQTLGQGPEFLTYFQNEAQLEKSRLLSDRFSAERPKGSFSTLEIQRTEQGDSAMYLCASSGGSVAYEQYFGPGTRLTVT.

This clonotype was recorded a few times. J is TRBJ2-3 and V is TRBV6-6, with D uncertain. Per germline, CDR1 MNHNY and CDR2 SVGAGI (reference sequence). CDR3 size: 13 residues. V shed 6 bases and J shed 2 bases, with 9 bases lying between them. In DNA form, the CDR3 reads TGTGCCAGCAGACTTTCGACCACAGATACGCAGTATTTT. It translates to CASRLSTTDTQYF.

This sequence joins TRBV11-2 and TRBJ2-7; D may be TRBD1 or TRBD2 (5 bases each). Per germline, CDR1 SGHAT and CDR2 FQNNGV. Trimming shortened V by 2 bases and J by 0 bases, and 14 bases separated the two germline ends. The CDR3 loop spans 16 amino acids. The chain's CDR3 is CASSLPRVGDSYEQYF. The CDR3 bases are TGTGCCAGCAGCTTACCTCGAGTGGGGGACTCCTACGAGCAGTACTTC. The full variable domain, completed using reference TRBV11-2 and TRBJ2-7, is EAGVAQSPRYKIIEKRQSVAFWCNPISGHATLYWYQQILGQGPKLLIQFQNNGVVDDSQLPKDRFSAERLKGVDSTLKIQPAKLEDSAVYLCASSLPRVGDSYEQYFGPGTRLTVT.

In this sample, this clonotype turned up a few times. The V call is TRBV24-1, the J call TRBJ1-1; weak D call: TRBD1 (6 bases). Germline V gives CDR1 KGHDR, CDR2 SFDVKD. The CDR3 has 16 residues. V was pared by 5 bases and J by 6 bases, with 21 bases between. The CDR3 nucleotides are TGTGCCACCAGTGCGAATAGGGGGGCGACGGACGCTGAAGCTTTCTTT. This gives the protein CATSANRGATDAEAFF.

The CDR3 loop is CASRRDRARQPQHF. CDR3 coding DNA: TGTGCCAGCAGGCGAGACAGGGCACGTCAGCCCCAGCATTTT. This rearrangement joins TRBV28 to TRBJ1-5; 7 bases are a match to TRBD1. The CDR3 is made up of 14 amino acids. The germline V gene has CDR1 MDHEN and CDR2 SYDVKM. V was clipped by 6 bases and J by 6 bases; unmatched bases: 8.

The chain employs TRBV27 and TRBJ2-1; TRBD2 aligns across 8 bases. Looked up from germline, CDR1 is MNHEY and CDR2 is SMNVEV (reference sequence). J was trimmed by 4 bases and V by 4 bases; bases with no gene match: 6. This CDR3 has 15 amino acids. The CDR3 spells CASSSSSGRYNEQFF. The DNA for the CDR3 is TGTGCCAGCAGTTCCTCTAGCGGGCGTTACAATGAGCAGTTCTTC.

This clonotype was found once. V usage is TRBV24-1 and J usage is TRBJ2-3; 9 bases match TRBD1. V shed 3 bases and J 4 bases; nucleotides not matched to a gene: 4. CDR3 length equals 15 residues. Germline CDR1 reads KGHDR; CDR2 reads SFDVKD. In nucleotides, the CDR3 is TGTGCCACCAGTGATCCCAGACAGGGGGCAGATACGCAGTATTTT. Residues: CATSDPRQGADTQYF.

This clonotype was seen ten or more times. This sequence joins TRBV15 and TRBJ1-5; D is perhaps TRBD1 (5 bases). Germline V CDR1 and CDR2: LNHNV, YYDKDF (reference sequence). The CDR3 runs to 15 residues. The V end lost 0 bases, the J end lost 3 bases, and 9 bases lay between the germline ends. Here the CDR3 DNA reads TGTGCCACCAGCAGAGATGGGGGGACCAATCAGCCCCAGCATTTT. Protein sequence: CATSRDGGTNQPQHF.

The count of this clonotype is one. This chain joins TRBV9 and TRBJ1-2; D unresolved. Germline CDR1 is SGDLS and CDR2 is YYNGEE. CDR3 length: 14 amino acids. The V end lost 5 bases, the J end lost 5 bases, and 16 bases lay between the germline ends. The CDR3 region has the DNA TGTGCCAGCAGTCGCTTGGCCGGAGGGTATGGCTACACCTTC. It yields the protein CASSRLAGGYGYTF.

This sequence joins TRBV7-9 and TRBJ2-1, with a possible D match to TRBD2 (6 bases). The CDR3 has 16 residues. The germline CDR1 and CDR2 sequences are SEHNR and FQNEAQ (reference sequence). Between the trimmed V and J ends, which lost 1 base and 0 bases, there was a span of 10 bases. In nucleotides, the CDR3 is TGTGCCAGCAGCTTAGAATTCGGGGGCTCCTACAATGAGCAGTTCTTC. Translation: CASSLEFGGSYNEQFF.